A selection of T cell receptor beta chains follows, all from one sample in a study of blood T cell repertoires in COVID-19. Some clones are missing from TCRdb's copy, which holds only in-frame ones; the method was immunoSEQ multiplex PCR. In the table there are about 300,000 clones, 80% to 90% of which are singletons. The sequenced sample was PBMCs or T cells enriched from blood (not recorded which). Receptors were obtained from a man in his thirties or forties who had recovered from COVID-19. The CDR3 runs from the conserved cysteine through the conserved F or W. Each record gives: D gene, V gene, J gene, clone size, CDR3 DNA, CDR3 protein. D genes are given only for firm matches. Clone sizes are given selectively: once, few, many, or a class where the clone is expanded.

D gene: NA; V gene: TRBV7-2; J gene: TRBJ2-7; clone size: NA; CDR3 DNA: TGTGCCAGCAGCCTCGCAGGGGGGACCCTAGGGGAGCAGTACTTC; CDR3 protein: CASSLAGGTLGEQYF
D gene: TRBD2; V gene: TRBV5-6; J gene: TRBJ2-7; clone size: NA; CDR3 DNA: TGTGCCAGCGGATCCTACGGGATGCGGGAGGTGGGAGAGCAGTACTTC; CDR3 protein: CASGSYGMREVGEQYF
D gene: NA; V gene: TRBV5-5; J gene: TRBJ2-5; clone size: NA; CDR3 DNA: TGTGCCAGCAGCCCCCCCGGGAGGGGGCGCGAGACCCAGTACTTC; CDR3 protein: CASSPPGRGRETQYF
D gene: TRBD1; V gene: TRBV5-1; J gene: TRBJ1-1; clone size: NA; CDR3 DNA: TGCGCCAGCAGTTCTGGTCAGGGGGCCTACACTGAAGCTTTCTTT; CDR3 protein: CASSSGQGAYTEAFF
D gene: NA; V gene: TRBV5-6; J gene: TRBJ1-3; clone size: NA; CDR3 DNA: TGTGCCAGCAGCTTAGTTGAGGACAGTCGCTCTGGAAACACCATATATTTT; CDR3 protein: CASSLVEDSRSGNTIYF
D gene: NA; V gene: TRBV19; J gene: TRBJ1-6; clone size: NA; CDR3 DNA: TGTGCCAGTAGTTGGGGAGCAGATAATTCACCCCTCCACTTT; CDR3 protein: CASSWGADNSPLHF
D gene: TRBD1; V gene: TRBV6-5; J gene: TRBJ2-3; clone size: once; CDR3 DNA: TGTGCCAGCAGCCAGTGGACAGGGCGCACAGATACGCAGTATTTT; CDR3 protein: CASSQWTGRTDTQYF
D gene: NA; V gene: TRBV5-1; J gene: TRBJ1-3; clone size: NA; CDR3 DNA: TGCGCCAGCAGCCAGGAATCTGGAAACACCATATATTTT; CDR3 protein: CASSQESGNTIYF
D gene: TRBD1; V gene: TRBV19; J gene: TRBJ1-2; clone size: NA; CDR3 DNA: TGTGCCAGTAGTATTGGACAGGGGGCTTTCCATGGCTACACCTTC; CDR3 protein: CASSIGQGAFHGYTF
D gene: NA; V gene: TRBV27; J gene: TRBJ2-2; clone size: NA; CDR3 DNA: TGTGCCAGCAGTTTTAACGGGGGGAACACCGGGGAGCTGTTTTTT; CDR3 protein: CASSFNGGNTGELFF
D gene: NA; V gene: TRBV6-5; J gene: TRBJ1-1; clone size: NA; CDR3 DNA: TGTGCCAGCAGTTACCGTGGGCCAAACACTGAAGCTTTCTTT; CDR3 protein: CASSYRGPNTEAFF
D gene: TRBD1; V gene: TRBV6-6; J gene: TRBJ1-4; clone size: NA; CDR3 DNA: TGTGCCAGCAAACCAGGGGGCGAGGGGGAAAAACTGTTTTTT; CDR3 protein: CASKPGGEGEKLFF
D gene: NA; V gene: TRBV18; J gene: TRBJ1-1; clone size: NA; CDR3 DNA: TGTGCCAGCTCACCCGGGACACCCGAAGCTTTCTTT; CDR3 protein: CASSPGTPEAFF
D gene: TRBD1; V gene: TRBV2; J gene: TRBJ1-1; clone size: NA; CDR3 DNA: TGTGCCAGCAGGAGACAGGGGCCTTTGACTGAAGCTTTCTTT; CDR3 protein: CASRRQGPLTEAFF
D gene: NA; V gene: TRBV10-2; J gene: TRBJ2-7; clone size: NA; CDR3 DNA: TGCGCCAGCAGCCGGCGGGCTTTGATGGAGCAGTACTTC; CDR3 protein: CASSRRALMEQYF
D gene: NA; V gene: TRBV7-9; J gene: TRBJ1-1; clone size: NA; CDR3 DNA: TGTGCCAGCAGCGGGGGGGTTTTGAACACTGAAGCTTTCTTT; CDR3 protein: CASSGGVLNTEAFF
D gene: TRBD1; V gene: TRBV5-1; J gene: TRBJ1-1; clone size: NA; CDR3 DNA: TGCGCCAGCAGCTTGGGTCATGGGACAGGGGATACTGAAGCTTTCTTT; CDR3 protein: CASSLGHGTGDTEAFF
D gene: NA; V gene: TRBV6-6; J gene: TRBJ1-1; clone size: once; CDR3 DNA: TGTGCCAGCAGTTACCCCCGGGAGGGGATGAACACTGAAGCTTTCTTT; CDR3 protein: CASSYPREGMNTEAFF
D gene: NA; V gene: TRBV24-1; J gene: TRBJ1-5; clone size: NA; CDR3 DNA: TGTGCCACCAAAACAGGGAGCAATCAGCCCCAGCATTTT; CDR3 protein: CATKTGSNQPQHF
D gene: TRBD1; V gene: TRBV9; J gene: TRBJ2-4; clone size: NA; CDR3 DNA: TGTGCCAGCAGCGCTCCGGACAGGTCGGCAATAGCCAAAAACATTCAGTACTTC; CDR3 protein: CASSAPDRSAIAKNIQYF
D gene: TRBD2; V gene: TRBV15; J gene: TRBJ2-1; clone size: NA; CDR3 DNA: TGTGCCACCAGCAGAGATGGACTAGCGGGTTACAATGAGCAGTTCTTC; CDR3 protein: CATSRDGLAGYNEQFF
D gene: NA; V gene: TRBV2; J gene: TRBJ2-5; clone size: NA; CDR3 DNA: TGTGCCAGCAGTGAAGGGTTAGCGGCCCAAGAGACCCAGTACTTC; CDR3 protein: CASSEGLAAQETQYF
D gene: TRBD2; V gene: TRBV19; J gene: TRBJ2-1; clone size: NA; CDR3 DNA: TGTGCCAGTAGTATCGTTGCTAGCGGGAGGGCTCGTGAGCAGTTCTTC; CDR3 protein: CASSIVASGRAREQFF
D gene: TRBD1; V gene: TRBV27; J gene: TRBJ2-7; clone size: NA; CDR3 DNA: TGTGCCAGCAGTCCCGGGACAGGGGACCCTCTCTACGAGCAGTACTTC; CDR3 protein: CASSPGTGDPLYEQYF
D gene: TRBD2; V gene: TRBV24-1; J gene: TRBJ2-3; clone size: NA; CDR3 DNA: TGTGCCACCAAACTAGCGGGGTCAGATACGCAGTATTTT; CDR3 protein: CATKLAGSDTQYF
D gene: TRBD1; V gene: TRBV19; J gene: TRBJ1-6; clone size: NA; CDR3 DNA: TGTGCCAGTAGTCCCGACAGGGGAGTTAATTCACCCCTCCACTTT; CDR3 protein: CASSPDRGVNSPLHF
D gene: TRBD2; V gene: TRBV2; J gene: TRBJ2-1; clone size: NA; CDR3 DNA: TGTGCCAGCAGGCAAGGGCTAGCGGGAGGGCCCGATGAGCAGTTCTTC; CDR3 protein: CASRQGLAGGPDEQFF
D gene: NA; V gene: TRBV7-2; J gene: TRBJ2-7; clone size: NA; CDR3 DNA: TGTGCCAGCAGCTTCAGCACCAGGGCAAGCTCCTACGAGCAGTACTTC; CDR3 protein: CASSFSTRASSYEQYF
D gene: TRBD1; V gene: TRBV2; J gene: TRBJ1-1; clone size: NA; CDR3 DNA: TGTGCTAGCAGGGGGGCACCGAACACTGAAGCTTTCTTT; CDR3 protein: CASRGAPNTEAFF
D gene: TRBD1; V gene: TRBV5-1; J gene: TRBJ1-4; clone size: few; CDR3 DNA: TGCGCCAGCAGCCCGGACAGGGCACCTAATGAAAAACTGTTTTTT; CDR3 protein: CASSPDRAPNEKLFF
D gene: TRBD1; V gene: TRBV7-8; J gene: TRBJ1-1; clone size: NA; CDR3 DNA: TGTGCCAGCAGCTTCGGACAGGGGGCCCTAAACACTGAAGCTTTCTTT; CDR3 protein: CASSFGQGALNTEAFF
D gene: NA; V gene: TRBV2; J gene: TRBJ2-1; clone size: NA; CDR3 DNA: TGTGCCAGCAGAGGACTCGGGTACAATGAGCAGTTCTTC; CDR3 protein: CASRGLGYNEQFF
D gene: TRBD2; V gene: TRBV7-6; J gene: TRBJ2-3; clone size: NA; CDR3 DNA: TGTGCCAGCAGTCCCGGGCCGACTAGCGGGAGGGAAGATACGCAGTATTTT; CDR3 protein: CASSPGPTSGREDTQYF
D gene: TRBD1; V gene: TRBV18; J gene: TRBJ1-1; clone size: NA; CDR3 DNA: TGTGCCAGCTCACCGGACAGGGACACTGAAGCTTTCTTT; CDR3 protein: CASSPDRDTEAFF
D gene: NA; V gene: TRBV28; J gene: TRBJ2-7; clone size: NA; CDR3 DNA: TGTGCCAGCACGAACCGGCAGGGGATCTACGAGCAGTACTTC; CDR3 protein: CASTNRQGIYEQYF
D gene: TRBD1; V gene: TRBV18; J gene: TRBJ1-1; clone size: NA; CDR3 DNA: TGTGCCAGCTCACCAATGACAGGGGGACTGAACACTGAAGCTTTCTTT; CDR3 protein: CASSPMTGGLNTEAFF
D gene: NA; V gene: TRBV11-2; J gene: TRBJ2-7; clone size: NA; CDR3 DNA: TGTGCCAGCAGCCTACAGGGTTTGGGGTGGCACGAGCAGTACTTC; CDR3 protein: CASSLQGLGWHEQYF
D gene: TRBD2; V gene: TRBV28; J gene: TRBJ2-7; clone size: NA; CDR3 DNA: TGTGCCAGTAGCGGGCCTAGCTACGAGCAGTACTTC; CDR3 protein: CASSGPSYEQYF
D gene: TRBD1; V gene: TRBV29-1; J gene: TRBJ2-7; clone size: NA; CDR3 DNA: TGCAGCGTTGAAGTAGCAGGGGGCTATACCTACGAGCAGTACTTC; CDR3 protein: CSVEVAGGYTYEQYF
D gene: TRBD1; V gene: TRBV30; J gene: TRBJ1-2; clone size: NA; CDR3 DNA: TGTGCCTTGCAACAGGGGTTTGGCTACACCTTC; CDR3 protein: CALQQGFGYTF
D gene: TRBD1; V gene: TRBV2; J gene: TRBJ1-2; clone size: NA; CDR3 DNA: TGTGCCAGCAGAGCTGGACAGGGGGCTTTTAACTATGGCTACACCTTC; CDR3 protein: CASRAGQGAFNYGYTF
D gene: NA; V gene: TRBV27; J gene: TRBJ2-7; clone size: NA; CDR3 DNA: TGTGCCAGCAGTTTACTCCCTAGTCTGAGCTCCTACGAGCAGTACTTC; CDR3 protein: CASSLLPSLSSYEQYF
D gene: TRBD1; V gene: TRBV4-1; J gene: TRBJ2-5; clone size: NA; CDR3 DNA: TGCGCCAGCAGGGATTATTTCGCAGGGGGAGTAGAGACCCAGTACTTC; CDR3 protein: CASRDYFAGGVETQYF
D gene: NA; V gene: TRBV4-1; J gene: TRBJ2-1; clone size: NA; CDR3 DNA: TGCGCCAGCAGCCAAGCTAATGAGCAGTTCTTC; CDR3 protein: CASSQANEQFF
D gene: TRBD1; V gene: TRBV10-3; J gene: TRBJ2-5; clone size: NA; CDR3 DNA: TGTGCCATCAGTGAACTGGGCAGGGGGGAGACCCAGTACTTC; CDR3 protein: CAISELGRGETQYF
D gene: NA; V gene: TRBV5-8; J gene: TRBJ2-5; clone size: NA; CDR3 DNA: TGTGCCAGCAGCCCGACCCCCAGGAAGGGCCGGGGGGAGACCCAGTACTTC; CDR3 protein: CASSPTPRKGRGETQYF
D gene: NA; V gene: TRBV7-2; J gene: TRBJ1-2; clone size: once; CDR3 DNA: TGTGCCAGCAGCTTAGTCAGGGGTGGCTACACCTTC; CDR3 protein: CASSLVRGGYTF
D gene: NA; V gene: TRBV21-1; J gene: TRBJ1-6; clone size: NA; CDR3 DNA: TGTGCCAGCAGCAAAGGACCGACAGGGGGCGACCGATATAATTCACCCCTCCACTTT; CDR3 protein: CASSKGPTGGDRYNSPLHF
D gene: TRBD2; V gene: TRBV18; J gene: TRBJ2-2; clone size: NA; CDR3 DNA: TGTGCCAGCTCACCCGGACTAGCGGGAGTTGACGGGGAGCTGTTTTTT; CDR3 protein: CASSPGLAGVDGELFF
D gene: NA; V gene: TRBV28; J gene: TRBJ2-7; clone size: NA; CDR3 DNA: TGTGCCAGCGGCGCGGGTCCAATGTACGAGCAGTACTTC; CDR3 protein: CASGAGPMYEQYF
D gene: NA; V gene: TRBV12-3/TRBV12-4; J gene: TRBJ1-2; clone size: NA; CDR3 DNA: TGTGCCAGCAGTTCCCGCTATGGCTACACCTTC; CDR3 protein: CASSSRYGYTF
D gene: NA; V gene: TRBV18; J gene: TRBJ1-3; clone size: NA; CDR3 DNA: TGTGCCAGCTCACCCCCAGGATCGTACGGAAACACCATATATTTT; CDR3 protein: CASSPPGSYGNTIYF